This T cell receptor beta chain was profiled in a study of T cell responses to AZD1222 COVID-19 vaccine. Study-wide results and limits: Only a handful of AZD1222 recipients, several in all, had baseline seropositivity.

Notes on this clone: No antigen is known for it.

The protocol was immunoSEQ multiplex PCR, while the TCRdb copy is restricted to in-frame clones and leaves out a portion. The sample lists under 200,000 clones; more than 85% were seen once. Germline V CDR1 and CDR2: SGHRS, YFSETQ. After removal of 0 bases from V and 0 bases from J, the junction contained 3 bases not matched to a gene. The CDR3 has 17 residues. The J gene is TRBJ2-7, the V gene TRBV5-1; 13 nucleotides agree with TRBD2. The specimen comprised peripheral blood, sampled on day 0 of AZD1222 vaccination. This receptor was obtained from an adult in good health. The DNA for the CDR3 is TGCGCCAGCAGCTTGGGGCGACTAGCGGGAGGCTCCTACGAGCAGTACTTC. Translating gives CASSLGRLAGGSYEQYF.